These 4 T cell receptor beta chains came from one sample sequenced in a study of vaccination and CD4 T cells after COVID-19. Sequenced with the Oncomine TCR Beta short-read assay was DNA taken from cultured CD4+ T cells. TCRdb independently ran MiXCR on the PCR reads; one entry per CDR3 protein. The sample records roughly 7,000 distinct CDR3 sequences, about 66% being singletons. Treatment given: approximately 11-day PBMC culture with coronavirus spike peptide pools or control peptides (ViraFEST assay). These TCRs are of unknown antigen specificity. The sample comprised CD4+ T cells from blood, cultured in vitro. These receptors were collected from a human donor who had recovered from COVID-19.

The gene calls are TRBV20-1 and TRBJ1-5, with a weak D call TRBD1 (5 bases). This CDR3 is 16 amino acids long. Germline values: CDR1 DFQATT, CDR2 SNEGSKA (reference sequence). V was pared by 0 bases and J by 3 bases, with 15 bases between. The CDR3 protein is CSARDSRAPVNQPQHF. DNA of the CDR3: TGCAGTGCTAGAGATTCCAGGGCGCCCGTCAATCAGCCCCAGCATTTT.

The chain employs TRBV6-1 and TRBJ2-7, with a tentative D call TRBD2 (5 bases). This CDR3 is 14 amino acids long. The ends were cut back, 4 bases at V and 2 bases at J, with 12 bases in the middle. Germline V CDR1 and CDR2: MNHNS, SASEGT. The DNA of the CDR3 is TGTGCCAGCAGTGTAGCGACCCGAGCCTACGAGCAGTACTTC. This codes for CASSVATRAYEQYF.

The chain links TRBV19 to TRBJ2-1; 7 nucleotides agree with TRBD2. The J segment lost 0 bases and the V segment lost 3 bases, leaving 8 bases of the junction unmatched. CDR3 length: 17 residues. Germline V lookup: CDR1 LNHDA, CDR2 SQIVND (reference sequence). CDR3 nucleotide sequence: TGTGCCAGTAGTATCTTGGTTGGCGGGGGCTCCTACAATGAGCAGTTCTTC. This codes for CASSILVGGGSYNEQFF.

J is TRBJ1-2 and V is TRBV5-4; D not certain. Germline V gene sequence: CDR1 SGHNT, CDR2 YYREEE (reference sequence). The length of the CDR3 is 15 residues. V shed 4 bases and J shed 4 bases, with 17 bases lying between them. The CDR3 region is CASSPFSAPIYGYTF. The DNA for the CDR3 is TGTGCCAGCAGCCCTTTCTCAGCCCCAATCTATGGCTACACCTTC.